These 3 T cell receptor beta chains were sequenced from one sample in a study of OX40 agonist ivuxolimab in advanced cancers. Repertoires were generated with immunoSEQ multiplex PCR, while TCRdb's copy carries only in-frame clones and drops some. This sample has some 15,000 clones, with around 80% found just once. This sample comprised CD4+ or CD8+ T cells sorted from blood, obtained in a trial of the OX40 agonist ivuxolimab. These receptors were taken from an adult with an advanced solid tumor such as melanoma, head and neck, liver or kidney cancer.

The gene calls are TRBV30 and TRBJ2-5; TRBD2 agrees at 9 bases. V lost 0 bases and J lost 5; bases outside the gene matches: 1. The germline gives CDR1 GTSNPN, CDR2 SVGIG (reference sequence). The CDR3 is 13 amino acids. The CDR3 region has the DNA TGTGCCTGGAGTGTAACTAGCGGGGAGACCCAGTACTTC. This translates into CAWSVTSGETQYF.

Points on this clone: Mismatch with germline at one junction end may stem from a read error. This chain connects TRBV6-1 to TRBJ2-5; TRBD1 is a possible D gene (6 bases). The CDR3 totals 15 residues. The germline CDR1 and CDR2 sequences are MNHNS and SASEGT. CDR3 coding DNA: TGTGCCATCAGTGAGTCGTTGGACAGCCAAGAGACCCAGTACTTC. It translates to CAISESLDSQETQYF.

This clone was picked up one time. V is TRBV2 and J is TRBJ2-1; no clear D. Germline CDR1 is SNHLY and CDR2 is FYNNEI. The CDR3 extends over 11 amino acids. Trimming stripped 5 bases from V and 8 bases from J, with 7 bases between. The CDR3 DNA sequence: TGTGCCAGCAGTTACCTTGATGAGCAGTTCTTC. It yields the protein CASSYLDEQFF.